The T cell receptor beta chain under discussion was sequenced for a study of blood T cell repertoires in COVID-19. The overall study: The origin of the acute and convalescent COVID-19 samples was the United States, Italy and Spain.

Germline assignment: CDR1 SGHTA and CDR2 FQGNSA. This CDR3 comprises 16 residues. V was clipped by 2 bases and J by 4 bases, with 17 bases between them. Profiling relied on immunoSEQ multiplex PCR, and the TCRdb table lists in-frame clones only, not all of them. The sample has fewer than 500,000 clones, roughly nine tenths seen once. In Cohort 3, a recovered donor had either two negative PCRs, clearance, or symptom resolution. This sequence originates from a woman younger than 30 who had recovered from COVID-19. This chain connects TRBV7-2 to TRBJ1-2; D call uncertain. Specimen: PBMCs or T cells enriched from blood (not recorded which). The CDR3 here is CASSLTARGRPYGYTF. DNA for the CDR3: TGTGCCAGCAGCTTAACCGCCCGTGGGAGACCCTATGGCTACACCTTC.